The T cell receptor beta chain under discussion was sequenced for a study of control samples from healthy donors and cancer patients. This CDR3 comprises 16 residues. V was trimmed by 2 bases and J by 2 bases, leaving 12 bases between them. Germline V gene lookup returns CDR1 MNHNY and CDR2 SVGAGI (reference sequence). Measured with immunoSEQ multiplex PCR; TCRdb has only the in-frame clones, and not every one. The sample shows fewer than 85,000 clones, over 75% of them seen only once. This clone is a singleton in its sample. This chain links TRBV6-6 with TRBJ2-2; possible D gene TRBD1, 6 bases. The receptor comes from a man aged 50 or older in good health. The sample consisted of blood. The CDR3 DNA reads as TGTGCCAGCAGTTACACACAGGGTTCTAACACCGGGGAGCTGTTTTTT. Protein product: CASSYTQGSNTGELFF.